Listed below are T cell receptor beta chains from one sample, sequenced in a study of CD8+ T cells in alopecia areata. The protocol was immunoSEQ multiplex PCR, while the TCRdb copy is restricted to in-frame clones and leaves out a portion. The repertoire consists of tens of thousands of clones, with around 49% occurring once and the leading ten covering roughly 17%. The source was CD8+ T cells sorted from blood, collected at week 0. The source is a human donor with alopecia areata. The CDR3 runs from the conserved cysteine through the conserved F or W. D genes are given only for firm matches. Size is omitted from some rows. Given values are once, few, many or a class for expanded clones.

d_gene,v_gene,j_gene,abundance,CDR3nt,CDR3aa
NA,TRBV7-9,TRBJ2-2,NA,TGTGCCACCCACCGGACAGACAACACCGGGGAGCTGTTTTTT,CATHRTDNTGELFF
TRBD2,TRBV29-1,TRBJ2-3,few,TGCAGCGTTGCGGCGTTAGCGGGAGCGTCAACTAGCACAGATACGCAGTATTTT,CSVAALAGASTSTDTQYF
TRBD1,TRBV19,TRBJ2-1,NA,TGTGCCAGTAGTATAGATCGGGACAGGGGGTTCGATGAGCAGTTCTTC,CASSIDRDRGFDEQFF
NA,TRBV29-1,TRBJ2-4,few,TGCAGCGTTGGGACCCCGTATAACATTCAGTACTTC,CSVGTPYNIQYF
NA,TRBV29-1,TRBJ2-7,NA,TGCAGCGTTGAACTAGCCTACGAGCAGTACTTC,CSVELAYEQYF
TRBD1,TRBV30,TRBJ2-7,NA,TGTGCCTGGAGGACAGGGTCCTCAGGCGAGCAGTACTTC,CAWRTGSSGEQYF
NA,TRBV25-1,TRBJ1-4,NA,TGTGCCAGCAGTGAAGGTGGGAAACTGTTTTTT,CASSEGGKLFF
NA,TRBV7-2,TRBJ1-1,NA,TGTGCCAGCAGCACCCTCCGACAGGATTACACTGAAGCTTTCTTT,CASSTLRQDYTEAFF
NA,TRBV29-1,TRBJ2-5,NA,TGCAGCGTTGTTGAGGAGTTCGAGACCCAGTACTTC,CSVVEEFETQYF
TRBD1,TRBV29-1,TRBJ1-5,NA,TGCAGCGGCCGGGTTGGGACAGGGAAACAGCCCCAGCATTTT,CSGRVGTGKQPQHF
NA,TRBV6-1,TRBJ2-1,many,TGTGCCAGCAGTTCCAGCGGGTCCTACAATGAGCAGTTCTTC,CASSSSGSYNEQFF
TRBD2,TRBV19,TRBJ2-1,NA,TGTGCCAGTAGCTCGCCCGGGGGAGGGGTCGAGCAGTTCTTC,CASSSPGGGVEQFF
NA,TRBV7-2,TRBJ2-3,few,TGTGCCAGCAGCCCTTCAGCGGATACGCAGTATTTT,CASSPSADTQYF
TRBD2,TRBV5-1,TRBJ2-1,NA,TGCGCCAGCAGCTTGGTAGCGGGGCACAATGAGCAGTTCTTC,CASSLVAGHNEQFF
NA,TRBV9,TRBJ2-1,few,TGTGCCAGCACCCCCCCCGTTAGCGAAAACTACAATGAGCAGTTCTTC,CASTPPVSENYNEQFF
NA,TRBV29-1,TRBJ1-1,once,TGCAGCGTTGGGGGATCCACTGAAGCTTTCTTT,CSVGGSTEAFF
NA,TRBV7-3,TRBJ2-3,few,TGTGCCAGCAGTCCCACCGTGCTTGCTGGTGATACGCAGTATTTT,CASSPTVLAGDTQYF
TRBD1,TRBV11-3,TRBJ2-1,many,TGTGCCAGCAGCTCCGACAGGGGCGGCCTTTTCGGAGAGCAGTTCTTC,CASSSDRGGLFGEQFF
NA,TRBV7-8,TRBJ1-5,NA,TGTGCCAGCAGCTCAGAAAGGGGGAATCAGCCCCAGCATTTT,CASSSERGNQPQHF
TRBD2,TRBV7-8,TRBJ2-1,few,TGTGCCAGCAGCTACATGGCGGGAGGTCTCTACAATGAGCAGTTCTTC,CASSYMAGGLYNEQFF
NA,TRBV6-5,TRBJ2-7,NA,TGTGCCAGCAGTTCCCCGAGGGACACCCGCTCCTACGAGCAGTACTTC,CASSSPRDTRSYEQYF
NA,TRBV29-1,TRBJ2-7,NA,TGCAGCGCACCGGGATCCTCCGGGGAGCAGTACTTC,CSAPGSSGEQYF
NA,TRBV7-8,TRBJ1-1,NA,TGTGCCAGCAGCTTAGCGCTTTGGACTGAAGCTTTCTTT,CASSLALWTEAFF
NA,TRBV9,TRBJ2-7,NA,TGTGCCAGCAGCGCGCCGGGACCGATGTACTTC,CASSAPGPMYF
TRBD1,TRBV5-1,TRBJ2-7,once,TGCGCCAGCAGCTTGGCCGGGACAGGTAACGAGCAGTACTTC,CASSLAGTGNEQYF
NA,TRBV27,TRBJ2-7,once,TGTGCCAGCAGTTCCCATACGACCTACTACGAGCAGTACTTC,CASSSHTTYYEQYF
TRBD2,TRBV4-1,TRBJ2-5,NA,TGCGCCAGCAGCCGCTCGCTAGCGGCCCAAGAGACCCAGTACTTC,CASSRSLAAQETQYF
TRBD1,TRBV27,TRBJ2-1,NA,TGTGCCAGCAGCGCCACCAGGACAGGGATGATAATTAGCAATGAGCAGTTCTTC,CASSATRTGMIISNEQFF
NA,TRBV5-6,TRBJ2-7,few,TGTGCCAGCAGCTTTATAGCAACCTACGAGCAGTACTTC,CASSFIATYEQYF
TRBD2,TRBV30,TRBJ2-3,few,TGTGCCTGGAGTGTCCTAGCGGGAGTAGATACGCAGTATTTT,CAWSVLAGVDTQYF
NA,TRBV29-1,TRBJ2-7,NA,TGCAGCGCTGAGGGGGCCTACGAGCAGTACTTC,CSAEGAYEQYF
TRBD2,TRBV7-2,TRBJ2-7,NA,TGTGCCAGCAGCCGGGGGGTGGGGACTAGCTCCTACGAGCAGTACTTC,CASSRGVGTSSYEQYF
TRBD2,TRBV2,TRBJ2-3,NA,TGTGCCAGCATGGCCCCGGCTAGCGGGAAGGGAACCACAGATACGCAGTATTTT,CASMAPASGKGTTDTQYF
NA,TRBV29-1,TRBJ2-3,NA,TGCAGCGTTGAGCGAGGGCCTGATACGCAGTATTTT,CSVERGPDTQYF
NA,TRBV25-1,TRBJ2-4,few,TGTGCCAGCAGTGAGATAGGGGGGACCAAAAACATTCAGTACTTC,CASSEIGGTKNIQYF
TRBD2,TRBV7-9,TRBJ2-1,few,TGTGCCAGCAGAGAGACTAGCGCCGGTCCCTACAATGAGCAGTTCTTC,CASRETSAGPYNEQFF
TRBD2,TRBV19,TRBJ2-3,NA,TGTGCCAGTAGCTGGGGGACTAGCGGCACAGATACGCAGTATTTT,CASSWGTSGTDTQYF
NA,TRBV6-5,TRBJ1-2,few,TGTGCCAGCAGTTACCAAACAGGCTATGGCTACACCTTC,CASSYQTGYGYTF
NA,TRBV4-1,TRBJ2-7,NA,TGCGCCAGCAGCCCTGGTAGCGGCGAGCAGTACTTC,CASSPGSGEQYF
TRBD1,TRBV29-1,TRBJ1-1,NA,TGCAGCGTTGAGCGGACAGGGGACACTGAAGCTTTCTTT,CSVERTGDTEAFF
TRBD2,TRBV5-1,TRBJ2-4,NA,TGCGCCAGCAGCTTGGGACTAGCGGGAGTAGCCAAAAACATTCAGTACTTC,CASSLGLAGVAKNIQYF
TRBD2,TRBV19,TRBJ2-7,NA,TGTGCCAGCTCCCCGCGGGCTAGCGGACCACACTACTACGAGCAGTACTTC,CASSPRASGPHYYEQYF